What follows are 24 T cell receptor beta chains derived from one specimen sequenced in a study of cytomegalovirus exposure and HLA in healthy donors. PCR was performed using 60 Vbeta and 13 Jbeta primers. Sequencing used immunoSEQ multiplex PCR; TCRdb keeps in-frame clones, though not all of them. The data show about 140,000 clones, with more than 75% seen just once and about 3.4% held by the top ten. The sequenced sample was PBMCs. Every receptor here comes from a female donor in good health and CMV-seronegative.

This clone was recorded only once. The CDR3 loop is CASSRGGGGETQYF. The DNA for the CDR3 is TGTGCCAGCAGCCGCGGCGGGGGAGGGGAGACCCAGTACTTC. V usage is TRBV7-2 and J usage is TRBJ2-5, with 7 bases fitting TRBD2. J gave up 5 bases and V 5 bases, and 8 bases lay outside the gene matches. This CDR3 spans 14 amino acids. Germline V CDR1 and CDR2: SGHTA, FQGNSA.

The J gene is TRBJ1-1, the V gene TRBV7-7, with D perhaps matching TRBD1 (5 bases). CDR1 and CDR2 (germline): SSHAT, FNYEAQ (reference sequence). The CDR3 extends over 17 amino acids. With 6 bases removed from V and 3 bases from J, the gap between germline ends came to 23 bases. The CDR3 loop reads CASSDNQGHSVDTEAFF. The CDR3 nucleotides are TGTGCCAGCAGTGACAACCAAGGACACTCTGTCGACACTGAAGCTTTCTTT.

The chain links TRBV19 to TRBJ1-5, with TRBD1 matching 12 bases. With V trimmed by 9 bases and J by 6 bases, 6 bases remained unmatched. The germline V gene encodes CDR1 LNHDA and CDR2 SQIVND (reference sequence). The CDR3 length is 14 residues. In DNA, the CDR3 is TGTGCCAGCCTGGGGACAGGGGGCGGTCAGCCCCAGCATTTT. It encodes CASLGTGGGQPQHF.

CDR3 nucleotides: TGTGCCAGCAGCTTCTCAGAGGGATCCTACAATGAGCAGTTCTTC. Translated, it gives CASSFSEGSYNEQFF. V gene TRBV7-9 combines with J gene TRBJ2-1, with D maybe TRBD2 (5 bases). The germline V and J ends were trimmed by 3 bases and 1 base, with 10 bases remaining between them. Germline V gene data show CDR1 as SEHNR and CDR2 as FQNEAQ (reference sequence). The CDR3 is made up of 15 amino acids.

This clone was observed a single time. In DNA, the CDR3 is TGTGCCACCAGCAGAGCCAGGGGTTCTAGGGCCGAGGAGCTGTTTTTT. Translation: CATSRARGSRAEELFF. The chain couples TRBV15 to TRBJ2-2; maybe TRBD1 (6 bases). The CDR3 has 16 residues. Trimming took 1 base from V and 10 from J, leaving 19 bases between them. The V gene's germline CDR1 is LNHNV and CDR2 YYDKDF (reference sequence).

Here the CDR3 reads CASSRETGVVVQPQHF. CDR3 coding DNA: TGCGCCAGCAGCCGAGAGACAGGGGTGGTGGTCCAGCCCCAGCATTTT. V usage is TRBV4-1 and J usage is TRBJ1-5; the match to TRBD1 covers 8 bases. The CDR3 spans 16 residues. The germline CDR1 and CDR2 sequences are MGHRA and YSYEKL. V was clipped by 4 bases and J by 7 bases; unmatched bases: 12.

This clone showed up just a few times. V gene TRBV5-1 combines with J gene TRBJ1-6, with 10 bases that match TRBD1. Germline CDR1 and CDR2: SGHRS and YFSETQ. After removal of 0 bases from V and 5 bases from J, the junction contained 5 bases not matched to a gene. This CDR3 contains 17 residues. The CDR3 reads CASSLGGGTGDNSPLHF. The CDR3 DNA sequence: TGCGCCAGCAGCTTGGGAGGGGGGACAGGGGATAATTCACCCCTCCACTTT.

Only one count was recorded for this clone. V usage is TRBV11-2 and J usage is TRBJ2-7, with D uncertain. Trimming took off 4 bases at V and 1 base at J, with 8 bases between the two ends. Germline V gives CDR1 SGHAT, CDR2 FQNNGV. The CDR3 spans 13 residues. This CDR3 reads CASSSRTSYEQYF. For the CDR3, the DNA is TGTGCCAGCAGCTCCCGTACTTCCTACGAGCAGTACTTC.

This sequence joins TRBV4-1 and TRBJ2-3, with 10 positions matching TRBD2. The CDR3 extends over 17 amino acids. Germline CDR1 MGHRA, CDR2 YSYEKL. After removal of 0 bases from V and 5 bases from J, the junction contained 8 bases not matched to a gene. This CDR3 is CASSQDGAAGGGDTQYF. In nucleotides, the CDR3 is TGCGCCAGCAGCCAAGACGGGGCAGCGGGGGGGGGAGATACGCAGTATTTT.

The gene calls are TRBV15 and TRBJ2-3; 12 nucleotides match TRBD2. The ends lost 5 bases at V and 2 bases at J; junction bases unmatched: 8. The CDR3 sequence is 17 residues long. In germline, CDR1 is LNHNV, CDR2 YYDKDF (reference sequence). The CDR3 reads CATSPATSGGTTDTQYF. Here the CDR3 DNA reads TGTGCCACCAGCCCAGCGACTAGCGGGGGCACCACAGATACGCAGTATTTT.

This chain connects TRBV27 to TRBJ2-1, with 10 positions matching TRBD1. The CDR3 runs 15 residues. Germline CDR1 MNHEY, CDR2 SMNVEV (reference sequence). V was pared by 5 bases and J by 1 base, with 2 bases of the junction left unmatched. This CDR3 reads CASSGDRGSYNEQFF. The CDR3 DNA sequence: TGTGCCAGCAGTGGGGACAGGGGTTCCTACAATGAGCAGTTCTTC.

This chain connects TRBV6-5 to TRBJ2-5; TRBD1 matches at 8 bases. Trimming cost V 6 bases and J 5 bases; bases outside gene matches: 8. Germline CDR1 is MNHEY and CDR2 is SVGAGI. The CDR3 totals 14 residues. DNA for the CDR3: TGTGCCAGCAGACCCCAGGGGGCGGGGGAGACCCAGTACTTC. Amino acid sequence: CASRPQGAGETQYF.

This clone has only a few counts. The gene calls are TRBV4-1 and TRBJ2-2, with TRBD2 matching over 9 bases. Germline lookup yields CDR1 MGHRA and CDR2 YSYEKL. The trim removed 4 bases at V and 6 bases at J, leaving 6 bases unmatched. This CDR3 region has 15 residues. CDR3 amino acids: CASSPFRGRAGELFF. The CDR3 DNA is TGCGCCAGCAGCCCCTTCCGCGGGAGGGCCGGGGAGCTGTTTTTT.

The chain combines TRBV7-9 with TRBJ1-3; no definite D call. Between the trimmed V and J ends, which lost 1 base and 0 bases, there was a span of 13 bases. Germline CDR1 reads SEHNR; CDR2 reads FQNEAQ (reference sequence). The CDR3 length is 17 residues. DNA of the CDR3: TGTGCCAGCAGCTTAGATTTCCTCGCAGTCTCTGGAAACACCATATATTTT. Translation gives CASSLDFLAVSGNTIYF.

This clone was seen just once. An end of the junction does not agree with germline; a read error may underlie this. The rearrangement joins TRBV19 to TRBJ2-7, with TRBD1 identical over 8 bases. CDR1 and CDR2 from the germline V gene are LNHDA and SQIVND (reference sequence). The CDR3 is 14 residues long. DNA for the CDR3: TGTGCCAGTAGCATAGGACAGGGCCATGACGAGCAGTACTTC. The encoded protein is CASSIGQGHDEQYF. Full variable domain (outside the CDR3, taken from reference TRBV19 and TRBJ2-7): DGGITQSPKYLFRKEGQNVTLSCEQNLNHDAMYWYRQDPGQGLRLIYYSQIVNDFQKGDIAEGYSVSREKKESFPLTVTSAQKNPTAFYLCASSIGQGHDEQYFGPGTRLTVT.

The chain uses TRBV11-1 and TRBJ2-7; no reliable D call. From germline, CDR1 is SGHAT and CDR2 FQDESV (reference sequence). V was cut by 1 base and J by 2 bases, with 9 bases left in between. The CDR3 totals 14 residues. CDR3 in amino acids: CASSLVGRPYEQYF. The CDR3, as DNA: TGTGCCAGCAGCTTAGTGGGCAGACCCTACGAGCAGTACTTC.

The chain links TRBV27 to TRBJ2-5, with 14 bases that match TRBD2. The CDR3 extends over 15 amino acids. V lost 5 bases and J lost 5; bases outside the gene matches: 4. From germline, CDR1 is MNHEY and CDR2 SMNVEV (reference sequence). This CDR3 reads CASSAGLAGVETQYF. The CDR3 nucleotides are TGTGCCAGCAGTGCGGGACTAGCGGGGGTGGAGACCCAGTACTTC.

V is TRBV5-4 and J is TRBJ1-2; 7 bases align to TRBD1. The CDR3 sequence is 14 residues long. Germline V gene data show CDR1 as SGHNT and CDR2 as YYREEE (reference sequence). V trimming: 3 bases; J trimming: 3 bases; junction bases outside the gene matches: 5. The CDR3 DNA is TGTGCCAGCAGCTCACAACAGGGGTACTATGGCTACACCTTC. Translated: CASSSQQGYYGYTF.

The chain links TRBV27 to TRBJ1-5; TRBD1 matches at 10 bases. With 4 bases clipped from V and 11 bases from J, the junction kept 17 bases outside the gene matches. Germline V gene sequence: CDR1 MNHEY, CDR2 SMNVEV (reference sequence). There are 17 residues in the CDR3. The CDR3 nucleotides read TGTGCCAGCAGTTCCCCGACAGGGGGCCCCCAAACCAGGGCCCAGCATTTT. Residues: CASSSPTGGPQTRAQHF.

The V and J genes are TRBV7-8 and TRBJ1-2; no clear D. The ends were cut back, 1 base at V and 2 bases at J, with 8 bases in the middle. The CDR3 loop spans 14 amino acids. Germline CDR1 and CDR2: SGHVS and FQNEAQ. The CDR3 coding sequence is TGTGCCAGCAGCTTAGAGGGAGGAAACTATGGCTACACCTTC. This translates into CASSLEGGNYGYTF.

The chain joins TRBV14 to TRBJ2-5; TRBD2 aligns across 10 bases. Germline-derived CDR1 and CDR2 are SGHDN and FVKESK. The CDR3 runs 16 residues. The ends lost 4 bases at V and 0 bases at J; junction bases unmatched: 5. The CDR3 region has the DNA TGTGCCAGCAGCCTCGGACTAGCGGCGTACCAAGAGACCCAGTACTTC. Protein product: CASSLGLAAYQETQYF.

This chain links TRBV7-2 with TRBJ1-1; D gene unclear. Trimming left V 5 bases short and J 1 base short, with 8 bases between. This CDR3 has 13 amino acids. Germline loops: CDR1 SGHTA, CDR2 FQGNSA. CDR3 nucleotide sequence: TGTGCCAGCAGCGAGACAAGGAACACTGAAGCTTTCTTT. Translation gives CASSETRNTEAFF. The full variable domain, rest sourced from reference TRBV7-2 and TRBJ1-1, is GAGVSQSPSNKVTEKGKDVELRCDPISGHTALYWYRQSLGQGLEFLIYFQGNSAPDKSGLPSDRFSAERTGGSVSTLTIQRTQQEDSAVYLCASSETRNTEAFFGQGTRLTVV.

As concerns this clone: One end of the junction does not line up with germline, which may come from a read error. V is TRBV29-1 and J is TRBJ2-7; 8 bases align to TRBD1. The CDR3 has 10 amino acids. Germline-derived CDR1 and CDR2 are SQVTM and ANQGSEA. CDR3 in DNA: TGCAGCGTTGGGGAGGACAGGGTAGACTTC. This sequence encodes CSVGEDRVDF.

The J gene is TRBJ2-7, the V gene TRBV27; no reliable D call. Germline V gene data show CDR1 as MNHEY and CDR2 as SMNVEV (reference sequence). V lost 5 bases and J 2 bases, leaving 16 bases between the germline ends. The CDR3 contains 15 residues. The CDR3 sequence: CASSGSGIQAYEQYF. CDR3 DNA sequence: TGTGCCAGCAGTGGCTCAGGCATTCAAGCCTACGAGCAGTACTTC.